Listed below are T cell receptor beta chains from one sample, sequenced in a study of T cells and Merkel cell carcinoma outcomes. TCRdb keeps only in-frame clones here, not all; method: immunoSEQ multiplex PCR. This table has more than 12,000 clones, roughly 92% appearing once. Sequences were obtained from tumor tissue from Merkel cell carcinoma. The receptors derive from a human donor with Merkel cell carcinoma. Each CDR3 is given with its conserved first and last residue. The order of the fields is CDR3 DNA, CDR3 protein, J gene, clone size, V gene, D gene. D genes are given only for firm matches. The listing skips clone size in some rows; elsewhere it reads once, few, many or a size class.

DNA: TGCGCCAGCAGCCCCTTAATATGGACTTTCTACGAGCAGTACTTC
CDR3: CASSPLIWTFYEQYF
J: TRBJ2-7
size: large
V: TRBV4-1
D: NA

DNA: TGTGCCAGCTCACGACAGGTTTTGAACACTGAAGCTTTCTTT
CDR3: CASSRQVLNTEAFF
J: TRBJ1-1
size: NA
V: TRBV18
D: NA

DNA: TGCGCCAGCAGCCAAGCAGGGGATTTGTTCTATGGCTACACCTTC
CDR3: CASSQAGDLFYGYTF
J: TRBJ1-2
size: NA
V: TRBV4-3
D: NA

DNA: TGTGCCAGCAGCTTGAGCGGGATGGGGGGCAATGAGCAGTTCTTC
CDR3: CASSLSGMGGNEQFF
J: TRBJ2-1
size: NA
V: TRBV5-4
D: TRBD2

DNA: TGTGCCAGCAGCTCCCAAGGGGCTAGCATGAACACTGAAGCTTTCTTT
CDR3: CASSSQGASMNTEAFF
J: TRBJ1-1
size: NA
V: TRBV11-3
D: NA

DNA: TGTGCCAGCAGACTCAACAGGGTCATGAACACTGAAGCTTTCTTT
CDR3: CASRLNRVMNTEAFF
J: TRBJ1-1
size: NA
V: TRBV28
D: NA

DNA: TGTGCCAGCAGAGAAGACGGGGAAGACACTGAAGCTTTCTTT
CDR3: CASREDGEDTEAFF
J: TRBJ1-1
size: once
V: TRBV6-6
D: NA

DNA: TGCGCCAGCAGCGCACGAAACACCGGGGAGCTGTTTTTT
CDR3: CASSARNTGELFF
J: TRBJ2-2
size: once
V: TRBV5-1
D: NA

DNA: TGTGCCAGCAGCAGACCTCGGGGGACCCAGTACTTC
CDR3: CASSRPRGTQYF
J: TRBJ2-5
size: once
V: TRBV6-5
D: NA

DNA: TGTGCCAGCAGCATTAGGGAATACGAGCAGTACTTC
CDR3: CASSIREYEQYF
J: TRBJ2-7
size: NA
V: TRBV7-9
D: NA

DNA: TGTGCCACCAGCAGAGACCGAAGCTCCTACGAGCAGTACTTC
CDR3: CATSRDRSSYEQYF
J: TRBJ2-7
size: NA
V: TRBV15
D: NA

DNA: TGTGCCTGGAGTGCAACCTATTGGGGCTACACCTTC
CDR3: CAWSATYWGYTF
J: TRBJ1-2
size: NA
V: TRBV30
D: NA

DNA: TGTGCCTGGAGCAACTACTACGAGCAGTACTTC
CDR3: CAWSNYYEQYF
J: TRBJ2-7
size: NA
V: TRBV30
D: NA

DNA: TGTGCTAGTGGGAGGGGGGGCAATGAGCAGTTCTTC
CDR3: CASGRGGNEQFF
J: TRBJ2-1
size: NA
V: TRBV12-5
D: NA

DNA: TGCGCCAGCAGGGGAAGTGCGGGAGCTAACTACAATGAGCAGTTCTTC
CDR3: CASRGSAGANYNEQFF
J: TRBJ2-1
size: NA
V: TRBV5-1
D: TRBD2

DNA: TGTGCCAGCAGCTTACGGGGGACTGAAGCTTTCTTT
CDR3: CASSLRGTEAFF
J: TRBJ1-1
size: NA
V: TRBV7-9
D: NA

DNA: TGCAGCGTACGGGGGCAGGGGACCTACTATGGCTACACCTTC
CDR3: CSVRGQGTYYGYTF
J: TRBJ1-2
size: NA
V: TRBV29-1
D: NA

DNA: TGTGCCAGCAGCTTAGGGGGGGTCACTGAAGCTTTCTTT
CDR3: CASSLGGVTEAFF
J: TRBJ1-1
size: NA
V: TRBV7-6
D: NA